This is a list of T cell receptor beta chains from one sample in a study of T cells in Graves' hyperthyroidism and ophthalmopathy. Using its own MiXCR run on the multiplex PCR reads, TCRdb lists one record per CDR3 protein. Of 220,000 or so distinct CDR3 sequences listed, around 17% are singletons. The sequencing input was blood. Receptors originate from a young woman with Graves' ophthalmopathy. Both conserved end residues are trimmed from each CDR3.

TRBJ1-3,TRBV7-9,ASSPRTVQPSGNTIY
TRBJ2-1,TRBV29-1,SVVGTSGRYEQF
TRBJ1-1,TRBV20-1,SAETGSTEAF
TRBJ2-1,TRBV19,ASSPGTGIYNEQF
TRBJ2-7,TRBV5-1,ASSLSGFYEQY
TRBJ1-1,TRBV20-1,SAIHQGTEAF
TRBJ2-4,TRBV2,ASRDGTAKNIQY
TRBJ2-1,TRBV19,ASSIDEPGAFNEQF
TRBJ1-6,TRBV12-3/TRBV12-4,ASSFWSSYNSPLH
TRBJ2-7,TRBV9,ASSLGTSGRSEQY
TRBJ1-1,TRBV12-3/TRBV12-4,ASRYQGARGTEAF
TRBJ2-2,TRBV28,ASTIQAPSGELF
TRBJ2-1,TRBV27,ASSQTSGRAGHEQF
TRBJ2-7,TRBV12-5,ASGSNYEQY
TRBJ1-2,TRBV5-8,ASSSPSTGSGYT
TRBJ2-5,TRBV2,ASSLGPGETQY
TRBJ2-2,TRBV4-3,ASSQDVAGGPRATGELF
TRBJ1-5,TRBV18,ASSPDRDQPQH
TRBJ2-1,TRBV5-1,ASSLGRANEQF
TRBJ1-2,TRBV12-3/TRBV12-4,AIRTDRGTHGYT
TRBJ1-5,TRBV11-2,ASSINFGQPQH
TRBJ1-2,TRBV20-1,SASRSRGAGNYGYT
TRBJ1-5,TRBV18,ASSDRDRNQPQH
TRBJ2-1,TRBV19,ASESAGDSSEQF
TRBJ2-7,TRBV4-1,ASSQQLAFEQY
TRBJ2-6,TRBV7-2,ASSPDRVANVLT
TRBJ2-3,TRBV20-1,SALLATTDTQY
TRBJ2-1,TRBV7-9,ASNTGAGSSSYNEQF